These 4 T cell receptor beta chains were all obtained from the same sample, sequenced in a study of cytomegalovirus exposure and HLA in healthy donors. Primers: 60 Vbeta forward and 13 Jbeta reverse. Clones were read by immunoSEQ multiplex PCR, and TCRdb kept only the in-frame ones, dropping some. Across 130,000 or so clones, the top ten clones capture under 2% of the sample. Input material: PBMCs. The receptors originated from a middle-aged woman in good health and CMV-seronegative.

CDR3 in amino acids: CASSQVGTGLATEAFF. The CDR3 DNA is TGCGCCAGCAGCCAAGTTGGGACAGGGTTGGCCACTGAAGCTTTCTTT. The chain joins TRBV4-3 to TRBJ1-1, with TRBD1 matching over 9 bases. The CDR3 loop spans 16 amino acids. CDR1 LGHNA and CDR2 YSLEER come from the germline V gene. V shed 1 base, J shed 4 bases, and the junction held 7 bases outside the gene matches.

The V and J genes are TRBV5-8 and TRBJ1-1; D not certain. Between the trimmed V and J ends, which lost 1 base and 5 bases, there was a span of 12 bases. This CDR3 contains 14 residues. The germline V gene has CDR1 SGHTS and CDR2 YDEGEE. The CDR3 DNA reads TGTGCCAGCAGCTTGCTAGGGCCGGGGACTGAAGCTTTCTTT. Encoded protein: CASSLLGPGTEAFF.

This chain connects TRBV7-8 to TRBJ2-5; D perhaps matches TRBD2 (6 bases). Germline V gene lookup returns CDR1 SGHVS and CDR2 FQNEAQ. The V and J ends lost 5 bases and 7 bases respectively, with 17 bases between them. The CDR3 is 14 amino acids. The DNA of the CDR3 is TGTGCCAGCAGCCCCTCGCAGGACGGGGGGACCCAGTACTTC. Translating gives CASSPSQDGGTQYF. The variable domain in full, with the rest retrieved from reference TRBV7-8 and TRBJ2-5, is GAGVSQSPRYKVAKRGQDVALRCDPISGHVSLFWYQQALGQGPEFLTYFQNEAQLDKSGLPSDRFFAERPEGSVSTLKIQRTQQEDSAVYLCASSPSQDGGTQYFGPGTRLLVL.

The rearrangement links TRBV7-2 to TRBJ2-2, with D tentatively TRBD2 (6 bases). V shed 3 bases and J shed 5 bases, with 13 bases lying between them. In germline, CDR1 is SGHTA, CDR2 FQGNSA. The CDR3 totals 15 residues. The CDR3 DNA reads TGTGCCAGCAGCTTTTCCCAGGGAGGAACCGGGGAGCTGTTTTTT. Amino acid sequence: CASSFSQGGTGELFF.